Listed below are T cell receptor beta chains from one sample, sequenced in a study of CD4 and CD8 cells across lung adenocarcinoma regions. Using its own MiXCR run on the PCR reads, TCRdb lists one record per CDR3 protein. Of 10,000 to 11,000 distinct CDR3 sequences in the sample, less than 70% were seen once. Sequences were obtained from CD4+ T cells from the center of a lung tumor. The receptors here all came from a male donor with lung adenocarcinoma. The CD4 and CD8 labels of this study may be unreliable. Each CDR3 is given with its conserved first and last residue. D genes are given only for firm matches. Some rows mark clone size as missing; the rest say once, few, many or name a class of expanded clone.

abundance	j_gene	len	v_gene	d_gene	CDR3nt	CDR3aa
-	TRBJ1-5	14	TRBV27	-	TGTGCCAGCAGTTTCGGGGTTGCAAATCAGCCCCACCACTTT	CASSFGVANQPHHF
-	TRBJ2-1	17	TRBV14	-	TGTGCCAGCAGCCGTATAGGACCTACGAGCTCCTACAATGAGCAGTTCTTC	CASSRIGPTSSYNEQFF
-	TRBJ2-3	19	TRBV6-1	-	-	CASRASGVAGGSGPDTQYF
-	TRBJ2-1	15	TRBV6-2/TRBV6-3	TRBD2	TGTGCCAGCAGCATACTAGCGGGAGGATACAATGAGCAGTTCTTC	CASSILAGGYNEQFF
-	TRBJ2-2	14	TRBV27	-	TGTGCCAGCAGACAGGCGGTGATTACCGGGACGCTGTTTTTT	CASRQAVITGTLFF
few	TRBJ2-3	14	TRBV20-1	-	TGCAGTGCTAAATCCGCCCCTAGCACAGATACGCAGTATTTT	CSAKSAPSTDTQYF
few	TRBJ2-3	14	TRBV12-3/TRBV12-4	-	TGTGCCAGCAGTTTGAGCAGGGGCGACGATACGCAGTATTTT	CASSLSRGDDTQYF
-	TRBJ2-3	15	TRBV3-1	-	TGTGCCAGCAGCCAAGAAGGGGGGTGGAGAGATACGCAGTATTTT	CASSQEGGWRDTQYF
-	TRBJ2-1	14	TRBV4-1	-	TGCGCCAGCAGCCAGGGACCAGATCTCCCCCGGCAGTTCTTC	CASSQGPDLPRQFF
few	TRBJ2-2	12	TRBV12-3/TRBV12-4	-	TGTGCCAGCAGCTGGGGGGCCGGGGAGCTGTTTTTT	CASSWGAGELFF
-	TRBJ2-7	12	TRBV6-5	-	TGTGCCAGCAGTTTTACGGTCGATGAGCAGTACTTC	CASSFTVDEQYF
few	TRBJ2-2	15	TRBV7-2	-	TGTGCCAGCAGGATTGATGGAGGGAACACCGGGGAGCTGTTTTTT	CASRIDGGNTGELFF
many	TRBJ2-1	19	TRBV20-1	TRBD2	TGCAGTGCTAGTAGAGGGGGCGCAAGCGGGGGGACCACCTACAATGAGCAGTTCTTC	CSASRGGASGGTTYNEQFF
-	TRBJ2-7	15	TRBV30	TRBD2	TGTGCCTTCGAAGGGACTAGCGGGAAAGGTTCGTGGCAGTACTTC	CAFEGTSGKGSWQYF
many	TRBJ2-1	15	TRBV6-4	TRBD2	TGTGCCAGCAGTGACCAGCGGGGGGGCTACAATGAGCAGTTCTTC	CASSDQRGGYNEQFF
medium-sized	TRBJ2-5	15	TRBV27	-	TGTGCCAGCAGTTTATCGGGACCCATTGGTGGGACCCAGTACTTC	CASSLSGPIGGTQYF
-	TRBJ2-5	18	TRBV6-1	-	TGTGCCAGCAACCGGGCGGGGCGCGGGGGCCGGGGCCAAGAGACGCAGTACTTC	CASNRAGRGGRGQETQYF
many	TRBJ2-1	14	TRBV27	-	TGTGCCAGCTATACACCCCGGGTTCCCAGGGAGCAGTTCTTC	CASYTPRVPREQFF
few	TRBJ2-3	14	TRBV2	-	TGTGCCAGCAGACGAGTGGGGGACACAGATACGCAGTATTTT	CASRRVGDTDTQYF
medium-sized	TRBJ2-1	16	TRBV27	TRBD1	TGTGCCAGCAGTGGACCGACAGGGGGTTTCTACAATGAGCAGTTCTTC	CASSGPTGGFYNEQFF
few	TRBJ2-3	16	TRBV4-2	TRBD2	TGTGCCAGCAGCCAAGAATGGACTAGTAGCGCAGATACGCAGTATTTT	CASSQEWTSSADTQYF
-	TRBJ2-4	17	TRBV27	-	TGTGCCAGCAGATCCGTAGGAGGAGCGCGGGCCAAAAACACGCAGTACTTC	CASRSVGGARAKNTQYF
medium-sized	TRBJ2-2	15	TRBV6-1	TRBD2	TGTGCCAGCAGCGGAGCGGGAGGGCCGGACGGGGAGCTGTTTTTT	CASSGAGGPDGELFF
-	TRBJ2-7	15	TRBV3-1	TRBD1	TGTGCCAGCAGCCATACCGGGACAGGGTTAAACGAGCAGTACTTC	CASSHTGTGLNEQYF
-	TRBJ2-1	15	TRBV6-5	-	TGTGCCAGCAGTTACTCGGCGGCGGTGGCCAATGAGCAGTTCTTC	CASSYSAAVANEQFF
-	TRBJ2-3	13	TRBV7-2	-	TGTGCCAGCAGCTTAGATGAGGGCGGTACGCAGTATTTT	CASSLDEGGTQYF
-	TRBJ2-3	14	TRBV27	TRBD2	TGTGCGGGCAGCGGGGGCCGTGGGGCCGATACGCAGTATTTT	CAGSGGRGADTQYF
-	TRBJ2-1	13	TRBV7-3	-	TGTGCCAGCAGTCGCTCCGTCGGGGACGAGCAGTTCTTC	CASSRSVGDEQFF
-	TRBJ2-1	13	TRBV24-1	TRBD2	TGTGCCACCTCTAGCGGGGATCACAATGAGCAGTTCTTC	CATSSGDHNEQFF
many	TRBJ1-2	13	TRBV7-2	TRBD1	TGTGCCAGCAGCACCGGGACAGGGGCTGGCTACACCTTC	CASSTGTGAGYTF
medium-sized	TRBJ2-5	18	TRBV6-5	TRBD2	TGTGCCAGCAGTTACTCAGGGGGACTAGCGGGAGGGTATGAGACCCAGTACTTC	CASSYSGGLAGGYETQYF
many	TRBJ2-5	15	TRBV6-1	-	TGTGCCAGCAGTGGGATGGACAGTGGGTGGGAGACCCAGTACTTC	CASSGMDSGWETQYF
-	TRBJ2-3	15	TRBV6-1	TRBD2	TGTGCCAGCAGCAGAGCGGGAGCGCCGTCAGATACGCAGTATTTT	CASSRAGAPSDTQYF
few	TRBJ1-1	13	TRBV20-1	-	TGCAGTGCTAGAGCAGAACAGACCACTGAAGCTTTCTTT	CSARAEQTTEAFF
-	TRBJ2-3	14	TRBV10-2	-	TGCGCCAGCGCAGGGAGTAGCCTCAATCAGCCCCAGTATTTT	CASAGSSLNQPQYF
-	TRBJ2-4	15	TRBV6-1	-	TGTGCCAGCAGCGAGGCGCGGTGGGGGCAAGACACTCAGTACTTC	CASSEARWGQDTQYF
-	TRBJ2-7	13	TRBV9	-	TGTGCCAGCAGCCCCGGTCCGGGCTACGAGCAGTACTTC	CASSPGPGYEQYF